Presented here are 14 T cell receptor beta chains from one specimen sequenced in a study of blood T cell repertoires in COVID-19. Data came from immunoSEQ multiplex PCR; TCRdb stores just in-frame clones and leaves some out. The sample carries tens of thousands of clones, approximately 91% recorded once. The sample comprised peripheral blood. The receptors were sampled from a man between 65 and 85 years old with acute or convalescent COVID-19.

The rearrangement links TRBV7-6 to TRBJ1-2, with TRBD1 identical over 8 bases. Germline assignment: CDR1 SGHVS and CDR2 FNYEAQ. J lost 7 bases, V lost 3 bases, and 1 base had no gene match. This CDR3 comprises 12 residues. The CDR3 region has the DNA TGTGCCAGCAGCTTGACAGGGGTTGGCTACACCTTC. It specifies CASSLTGVGYTF.

The chain is built from TRBV28 and TRBJ2-5; TRBD1 matches at 7 bases. The trim removed 4 bases at V and 1 base at J, leaving 9 bases unmatched. Germline V gene data show CDR1 as MDHEN and CDR2 as SYDVKM. The CDR3 loop spans 16 amino acids. The CDR3 DNA reads TGTGCCAGCAGTTCCTATCGCGGACAGGTCCAAGAGACCCAGTACTTC. It encodes CASSSYRGQVQETQYF.

This chain uses TRBV5-1 with TRBJ1-1, with a tentative D call TRBD1 (5 bases). Germline assignment: CDR1 SGHRS and CDR2 YFSETQ. The CDR3 has 15 amino acids. The V end lost 4 bases, the J end lost 3 bases, and 16 bases lay between the germline ends. CDR3 nucleotide sequence: TGCGCCAGCAGCGCCGGCCTGGGGGGTTACACTGAAGCTTTCTTT. This translates into CASSAGLGGYTEAFF.

The CDR3 spells CASSSWTGKAGELFF. CDR3 bases: TGTGCCAGCAGCAGCTGGACAGGTAAAGCCGGGGAGCTGTTTTTT. The gene calls are TRBV7-9 and TRBJ2-2; 7 bases are a match to TRBD1. This CDR3 contains 15 residues. The V segment lost 5 bases and the J segment 6 bases; nucleotides outside the gene matches: 9. Germline V gene data show CDR1 as SEHNR and CDR2 as FQNEAQ (reference sequence).

The chain has TRBV5-6 and TRBJ2-3; possible D gene TRBD2, 6 bases. This CDR3 has 16 residues. CDR1 is SGHDT and CDR2 is YYEEEE in the germline V gene. The V end was cut by 0 bases, the J end by 2 bases, with 13 bases between. As DNA, the CDR3 is TGTGCCAGCAGCTTGGGGGCGGGGCAGTCCACAGATACGCAGTATTTT. It codes for CASSLGAGQSTDTQYF.

This clone appeared once. The chain couples TRBV20-1 to TRBJ1-3; 11 nucleotides match TRBD1. Trimming at V came to 3 bases and at J to 2 bases, leaving 6 bases not matched to a gene. The CDR3 is made up of 16 amino acids. In germline, CDR1 is DFQATT, CDR2 SNEGSKA (reference sequence). In DNA form, the CDR3 reads TGCAGTGCTAGTTCCGGGACAGGGGGAGCTGGAAACACCATATATTTT. Its translation is CSASSGTGGAGNTIYF.

The rearrangement joins TRBV6-5 to TRBJ1-2, with D possibly being TRBD1 (5 bases). V was trimmed by 6 bases and J by 4 bases, leaving 18 bases between them. The V gene's germline CDR1 is MNHEY and CDR2 SVGAGI. The CDR3 spans 15 residues. CDR3 residues: CASSPRGGTLYGYTF. Written as DNA, the CDR3 is TGTGCCAGCAGCCCGCGGGGGGGAACCCTCTATGGCTACACCTTC.

The chain employs TRBV6-5 and TRBJ2-7; TRBD1 matches 8 bases. CDR1 MNHEY and CDR2 SVGAGI come from the germline V gene. There are 15 residues in the CDR3. V shed 0 bases, J shed 2 bases, and the junction held 3 bases outside the gene matches. CDR3 in amino acids: CASSYSTGVPYEQYF. CDR3 DNA: TGTGCCAGCAGTTACTCGACAGGGGTGCCCTACGAGCAGTACTTC.

The J gene is TRBJ2-2, the V gene TRBV24-1; 10 bases agree with TRBD1. Germline trimming cut 9 bases from V and 4 bases from J; bases unmatched to any gene: 16. Per the germline V gene, CDR1 is KGHDR and CDR2 is SFDVKD. The CDR3 is 18 amino acids. CDR3 residues: CATEGAGGDRGRTGELFF. CDR3 nucleotides: TGTGCCACCGAGGGGGCCGGAGGAGACAGGGGGCGCACCGGGGAGCTGTTTTTT.

This chain links TRBV20-1 with TRBJ2-3; D gene unclear. The V gene's germline CDR1 is DFQATT and CDR2 SNEGSKA (reference sequence). The CDR3 runs to 16 residues. The V and J ends lost 3 bases and 0 bases respectively, with 16 bases between them. The CDR3 spells CSASPLRLTSTDTQYF. The CDR3 bases are TGCAGTGCTAGTCCCCTGCGGCTAACTAGCACAGATACGCAGTATTTT.

The J gene is TRBJ2-2, the V gene TRBV4-1, with TRBD1 matching 9 bases. This CDR3 comprises 17 residues. In germline, CDR1 is MGHRA, CDR2 YSYEKL. The ends lost 3 bases at V and 6 bases at J; junction bases unmatched: 11. The CDR3 region has the DNA TGCGCCAGCAGCCAGCCCCGGGACAGGGTTGGGGCCGGGGAGCTGTTTTTT. It specifies CASSQPRDRVGAGELFF.

The chain uses TRBV4-1 and TRBJ2-5; TRBD1 might be the D (6 bases). Germline CDR1 reads MGHRA; CDR2 reads YSYEKL. The CDR3 is 16 residues long. The V and J ends lost 4 bases and 5 bases respectively, with 20 bases between them. CDR3 in amino acids: CASSRVFRDTEETQYF. CDR3 coding DNA: TGCGCCAGCAGCCGAGTATTTAGGGACACTGAGGAGACCCAGTACTTC.

The chain recombines TRBV21-1 with TRBJ1-1. TRBV21-1 corresponds to a pseudogene. This CDR3 is built from 16 residues. In DNA form, the CDR3 reads TGTGCCAGCACCCCTGCTGGGACCCGGGGACTCACTGAAGCTTTCTTT. Encoded protein: CASTPAGTRGLTEAFF.

V and J are TRBV2 and TRBJ1-1; 7 bases match TRBD1. Germline values: CDR1 SNHLY, CDR2 FYNNEI. J was trimmed by 11 bases and V by 7 bases; bases with no gene match: 10. CDR3 length: 12 residues. The CDR3 DNA reads TGTGCCAGCACCGGACAGGTCCAAACGGCTTTCTTT. Protein sequence: CASTGQVQTAFF.